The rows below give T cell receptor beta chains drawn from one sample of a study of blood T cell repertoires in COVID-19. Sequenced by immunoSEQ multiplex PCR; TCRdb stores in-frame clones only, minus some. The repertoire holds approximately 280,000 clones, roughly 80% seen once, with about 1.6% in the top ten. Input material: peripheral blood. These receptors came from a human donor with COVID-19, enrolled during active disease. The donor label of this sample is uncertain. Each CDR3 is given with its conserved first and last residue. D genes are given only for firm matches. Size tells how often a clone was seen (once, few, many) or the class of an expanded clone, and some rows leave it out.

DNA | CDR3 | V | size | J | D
TGTGCCAGCAGCCCCCCGACAGAGATAGCTTTCTTT | CASSPPTEIAFF | TRBV2 | - | TRBJ1-1 | -
TGCAGCGTTGAAGGCGGAGCCGGGGCCAACGTCCTGACTTTC | CSVEGGAGANVLTF | TRBV29-1 | - | TRBJ2-6 | -
TGTGCCAGCAGTAACCCGGGACAGCCCTATGGCTACACCTTC | CASSNPGQPYGYTF | TRBV28 | - | TRBJ1-2 | TRBD1
TGTGCCAGCAGCTTAGGACCGGTGGGGGGAGGGCAGCCCCAGCATTTT | CASSLGPVGGGQPQHF | TRBV7-8 | - | TRBJ1-5 | -
TGTGCCTGGAGTGTACTGCCCGGAGGGCGGACCCAGTACTTC | CAWSVLPGGRTQYF | TRBV30 | - | TRBJ2-5 | -
TGTGCCAGCAGCTACCGACAGGGAACGGCTTTCTTT | CASSYRQGTAFF | TRBV6-5 | many | TRBJ1-1 | TRBD1
TGTGCCAGCCTCTACCGGGACGAGCAGTACTTC | CASLYRDEQYF | TRBV28 | - | TRBJ2-7 | -
TGTGCCAGCAGTCTAGCCGGGGGGACAGGGGACACTGAAGCTTTCTTT | CASSLAGGTGDTEAFF | TRBV14 | - | TRBJ1-1 | TRBD1
TGTGCCAGCAGCGTAGGTGAGGGAAACACCATATATTTT | CASSVGEGNTIYF | TRBV9 | - | TRBJ1-3 | -
TGCGCCAGCAGCCAAGACGGGACGCCCGGGAGGGAGCAGTACTTC | CASSQDGTPGREQYF | TRBV5-1 | - | TRBJ2-7 | TRBD2
TGTGCCTGGACTCGATTTAGCGGGGGTGGGAACACTGAAGCTTTCTTT | CAWTRFSGGGNTEAFF | TRBV30 | - | TRBJ1-1 | -
TGCGCCAGCAGCTTGGGGGCCGGAAACTCCTACGAGCAGTACTTC | CASSLGAGNSYEQYF | TRBV5-1 | once | TRBJ2-7 | -
TGTGCCAGCAGTTACGGGCTTTCAGCTCAGCCCCAGCATTTT | CASSYGLSAQPQHF | TRBV6-6 | - | TRBJ1-5 | -
TGTGCCAGCTCACCAGGTCAGGGGAGTAATCAGCCCCAGCATTTT | CASSPGQGSNQPQHF | TRBV18 | - | TRBJ1-5 | -
TGTGCCAGCTCACCAGACTCCGGGGACTTGAACACTGAAGCTTTCTTT | CASSPDSGDLNTEAFF | TRBV18 | - | TRBJ1-1 | -
TGTGCCAGCAGCCTGGGGACTACAAACATTCAGTACTTC | CASSLGTTNIQYF | TRBV11-3 | - | TRBJ2-4 | TRBD2
TGTGCCAGCAGCTTGGCCAGCGGGAGCTTAGATACGCAGTATTTT | CASSLASGSLDTQYF | TRBV5-4 | - | TRBJ2-3 | TRBD2
TGTGCCAGCAGTAATTTTGGCCCGAGAGGTCTAGCCAAAAACATTCAGTACTTC | CASSNFGPRGLAKNIQYF | TRBV6-2/TRBV6-3 | - | TRBJ2-4 | -
TGTGCCAGCAGCCAAGAATTCGTCGGGGGCTATGGCTACACCTTC | CASSQEFVGGYGYTF | TRBV4-2 | - | TRBJ1-2 | -
TGTGCCAGCACCCGGGGACAGCCCAGCACTGAAGCTTTCTTT | CASTRGQPSTEAFF | TRBV6-6 | few | TRBJ1-1 | TRBD1
TGCAGCGTTGACTTCGCAGACCAAGAGACCCAGTACTTC | CSVDFADQETQYF | TRBV29-1 | - | TRBJ2-5 | -
TGTGCCAGCAGCGTAGGGACTAGCCGAGATACGCAGTATTTT | CASSVGTSRDTQYF | TRBV9 | - | TRBJ2-3 | TRBD2
TGCGCCAGCAGCCAAGGTAGCGGGAGGGCCGATACGCAGTATTTT | CASSQGSGRADTQYF | TRBV4-1 | - | TRBJ2-3 | TRBD2
TGTGCCAGCAGCGCCAGCGGGAGGGCGTCCGGGGAGCTGTTTTTT | CASSASGRASGELFF | TRBV9 | - | TRBJ2-2 | TRBD2
TGTGCCTGGACCTTTCGAGGGGGAGGGGGAGCTTTCTTC | CAWTFRGGGGAFF | TRBV30 | once | TRBJ1-1 | -
TGTGCCAGCAGCCAAGGGGGTAGCGGATCACCCCTCCACTTT | CASSQGGSGSPLHF | TRBV3-1/TRBV3-2 | - | TRBJ1-6 | -
TGCGCCAGCAGCTTGGAACCGGCAGGGCGCGGCTACACCTTC | CASSLEPAGRGYTF | TRBV5-1 | - | TRBJ1-2 | -
TGTGCCACCAGCAGGGATAGACTAGCGGTTACAGATACGCAGTATTTT | CATSRDRLAVTDTQYF | TRBV15 | - | TRBJ2-3 | TRBD2
TGCGCCAGCAGCTCCGGACTAGCGGGAGTGGCCTACGAGCAGTACTTC | CASSSGLAGVAYEQYF | TRBV5-1 | once | TRBJ2-7 | TRBD2
TGCGCCAGCAGCTTGACGGCTAGCGGTGTCAATGAGCAGTTCTTC | CASSLTASGVNEQFF | TRBV5-1 | - | TRBJ2-1 | TRBD2
TGTGCCAGCAGCGTTGCTCCTGTGAGGAACACTGAAGCTTTCTTT | CASSVAPVRNTEAFF | TRBV9 | once | TRBJ1-1 | -
TGTGCCAGCAGCCAAGACCGGGACACTCTCTACGAGCAGTACTTC | CASSQDRDTLYEQYF | TRBV3-1/TRBV3-2 | - | TRBJ2-7 | -
TGTGCCAGCAGTTGGGCAGGGGAGGGAAACACCATATATTTT | CASSWAGEGNTIYF | TRBV6-5 | few | TRBJ1-3 | -
TGTGCCAGCAGTCCCGGGACTAGCGGGCCCTACAATGAGCAGTTCTTC | CASSPGTSGPYNEQFF | TRBV2 | - | TRBJ2-1 | TRBD2
TGTGCCAGCAGCTCGGGGGGGCGTCTTTTGGCTTTCTTT | CASSSGGRLLAFF | TRBV7-2 | once | TRBJ1-1 | -
TGTGCCAGCAGCACGGCGGGTTATGGGGAGCTGTTTTTT | CASSTAGYGELFF | TRBV12-3/TRBV12-4 | - | TRBJ2-2 | -
TGTGCCAGCAGCCTGACCGGCGGGTTTAACACCGGGGAGCTGTTTTTT | CASSLTGGFNTGELFF | TRBV7-3 | - | TRBJ2-2 | -
TGTGCCAGCAGCCAAGTGCCCCCAGGGGGCCTACACTCTGGAAACACCATATATTTT | CASSQVPPGGLHSGNTIYF | TRBV14 | - | TRBJ1-3 | TRBD1
TGTGCCAGCAGTGAGGGTCGGGGCTCCTACGAGCAGTACTTC | CASSEGRGSYEQYF | TRBV2 | - | TRBJ2-7 | -
TGCGCCAGCAGCTGGGGACAGCGGGCAGGTGATACGCAGTATTTT | CASSWGQRAGDTQYF | TRBV5-1 | - | TRBJ2-3 | -
TGTGCCAGCAGACCTACAGGGGGCGATGGCTACACCTTC | CASRPTGGDGYTF | TRBV6-5 | - | TRBJ1-2 | TRBD1
TGCGCCAGCAGCCTGGACGGGGGGGACAATATCTACGAGCAGTACTTC | CASSLDGGDNIYEQYF | TRBV5-1 | once | TRBJ2-7 | TRBD2
TGTGCCAGCAGTTACGAGGGACAGCGGGGCTACACCTTC | CASSYEGQRGYTF | TRBV6-2/TRBV6-3 | few | TRBJ1-2 | TRBD1
TGTGCCAGTAGTATAGGGACAGGGGGCGAGACCCAGTACTTC | CASSIGTGGETQYF | TRBV19 | - | TRBJ2-5 | TRBD1
TGTGCCAGCAGTTTGCTAGCGTCTAGCACAGATACGCAGTATTTT | CASSLLASSTDTQYF | TRBV28 | - | TRBJ2-3 | -
TGTGCCAGCAGTGAGAAAATCGGGACAGGGGTTTACAATGAGCAGTTCTTC | CASSEKIGTGVYNEQFF | TRBV25-1 | - | TRBJ2-1 | TRBD1
TGTGCCAGCAGTTCCATCCAAGAGACCCAGTACTTC | CASSSIQETQYF | TRBV6-2/TRBV6-3 | - | TRBJ2-5 | -
TGCAGCGTGGACACCGGGGGTTCAAATGAAAAACTGTTTTTT | CSVDTGGSNEKLFF | TRBV29-1 | - | TRBJ1-4 | -
TGTGCTAGTGGTTTGGGACTAGAAGTGGCTGAGCAGTTCTTC | CASGLGLEVAEQFF | TRBV12-5 | - | TRBJ2-1 | -
TGTGCCAGCAGCCCTACGAAGACAGGGAGTTCAATTGGCTACACCTTC | CASSPTKTGSSIGYTF | TRBV3-1/TRBV3-2 | - | TRBJ1-2 | TRBD1
TGTGCCAGCAGTTTACTCGGGGGTGACGGAAACACCATATATTTT | CASSLLGGDGNTIYF | TRBV28 | once | TRBJ1-3 | -
TGTGCCAGCAGTTATTCCGGGGACAGGGGTCGGTACGAGCAGTACTTC | CASSYSGDRGRYEQYF | TRBV6-5 | - | TRBJ2-7 | TRBD1
TGTGCCAGCAGCCCGCGGAAAGGGGCTAGGTGGGAGCTGTTTTTT | CASSPRKGARWELFF | TRBV7-8 | - | TRBJ2-2 | -
TGTGCCAGCAGTTTCGAAGAGAGGTGGCTAGCGGTCCTTAGTTTT | CASSFEERWLAVLSF | TRBV14 | - | TRBJ2-3 | TRBD2
TGCGCCAGCAGTGAAGGGCAGGGGGCGGATCCCCGATGGACTGAAGCTTTCTTT | CASSEGQGADPRWTEAFF | TRBV10-2 | - | TRBJ1-1 | TRBD1